A selection of T cell receptor beta chains follows, all from one sample in a study of blood T cell repertoires in COVID-19. Libraries were prepared by immunoSEQ multiplex PCR; TCRdb keeps only in-frame clonotypes and omits some of them. The sample consists of fewer than 250,000 clones, 85% to 90% of them appearing once. Specimen: peripheral blood. The receptors shown here come from a man between 60 and 75 years old with acute or convalescent COVID-19. CDR3s include the opening cysteine and the closing phenylalanine or tryptophan. Each record gives: V gene, clone size, J gene, D gene, CDR3 DNA, CDR3 protein. D genes are given only for firm matches. Clone size is stated in some rows and not others, as once, few, many or a class when expanded.

TRBV27	NA	TRBJ2-3	NA	TGTGCCAGCAGTGCTAGCTTTTATACGCAGTATTTT	CASSASFYTQYF
TRBV5-1	NA	TRBJ1-2	TRBD1	TGCGCCAGCAGCGTGGACAGGGCGAACTATGGCTACACCTTC	CASSVDRANYGYTF
TRBV29-1	NA	TRBJ2-6	NA	TGCAGCGTCCAAACCCCGGGACACCACTCTGGGGCCAACGTCCTGACTTTC	CSVQTPGHHSGANVLTF
TRBV6-4	NA	TRBJ2-3	TRBD1	TGTGCCAGCAGTGACTCGACAGGGTCCACAGATACGCAGTATTTT	CASSDSTGSTDTQYF
TRBV7-2	NA	TRBJ1-3	NA	TGTGCCAGCAGCTTGGCGGGGGCGCGTGGAAACACCATATATTTT	CASSLAGARGNTIYF
TRBV15	NA	TRBJ1-1	TRBD1	TGTGCCACCAGCAGATCCCGGGACAGGGGAAACACTGAAGCTTTCTTT	CATSRSRDRGNTEAFF
TRBV4-1	few	TRBJ1-5	NA	TGCGCCAGCAGCCCCACGCGTGGACAGAGCAATCAGCCCCAGCATTTT	CASSPTRGQSNQPQHF
TRBV3-1/TRBV3-2	NA	TRBJ1-2	NA	TGTGCCAGCAGCCGAGACAGTCCCTATGGCTACACCTTC	CASSRDSPYGYTF
TRBV3-1/TRBV3-2	NA	TRBJ2-5	TRBD2	TGTGCCAGCAGCCAACGGGCGGGGGTTGACCAAGAGACCCAGTACTTC	CASSQRAGVDQETQYF
TRBV5-6	once	TRBJ1-5	TRBD1	TGTGCCAGCAGCTTGGGGGACAGGGGTTGGGGCAATCAGCCCCAGCATTTT	CASSLGDRGWGNQPQHF
TRBV5-6	NA	TRBJ1-5	TRBD1	TGTGCCAGCAGCTTCGGGACAGGGCGTGGGAGTCAGCCCCAGCATTTT	CASSFGTGRGSQPQHF
TRBV5-5	NA	TRBJ1-2	NA	TGTGCCAGCAGCCCAGATGTGGCTCCCCGCTACACCTTC	CASSPDVAPRYTF
TRBV6-2/TRBV6-3	NA	TRBJ1-1	TRBD1	TGTGCCAGCAGTTACGGGGGGACAGGGTCGAGGAGGACTGAAGCTTTCTTT	CASSYGGTGSRRTEAFF
TRBV9	NA	TRBJ2-3	TRBD2	TGTGCCAGCAGCGTCTTTAGCGGGGGGCCCCGAGGGACAGATACGCAGTATTTT	CASSVFSGGPRGTDTQYF
TRBV24-1	NA	TRBJ2-5	TRBD2	TGTGCCACTCAGGGTAGCGGGGGACAAGAGACCCAGTACTTC	CATQGSGGQETQYF
TRBV7-3	NA	TRBJ2-1	NA	TGTGCCAGCAGCGCCCAGGGAAACGCGCTGGTCAATGAGCAGTTCTTC	CASSAQGNALVNEQFF
TRBV4-2	NA	TRBJ1-5	NA	TGTGCCAGCAGCCAAGATAAATCGGGAGGACGTCAGCCCCAGCATTTT	CASSQDKSGGRQPQHF
TRBV5-1	NA	TRBJ1-4	TRBD1	TGCGCCAGCAGCTTGGCAGGGGGCCTTGCAACTAATGAAAAACTGTTTTTT	CASSLAGGLATNEKLFF
TRBV27	few	TRBJ1-2	NA	TGTGCCAGCAGTCGCAACAGCCTTAACTATGGCTACACCTTC	CASSRNSLNYGYTF
TRBV28	NA	TRBJ1-3	TRBD1	TGTGCCAGCAGTTCGCAGGGGGCATCGGGAAACACCATATATTTT	CASSSQGASGNTIYF
TRBV5-4	medium-sized	TRBJ2-1	NA	NA	CASSLVGGFGQGTGFF
TRBV4-2	NA	TRBJ2-4	NA	TGTGCCAGCAGCCAGAGGCTAGATCTAGCCAAAAACATTCAGTACTTC	CASSQRLDLAKNIQYF
TRBV28	NA	TRBJ2-7	NA	TGTGCCAGCAGCACGCTGGACAGCTACGAGCAGTACTTC	CASSTLDSYEQYF
TRBV10-3	NA	TRBJ1-1	NA	TGTGCCATCAGTGCGGACGGAGGGAACACTGAAGCTTTCTTT	CAISADGGNTEAFF
TRBV11-2	NA	TRBJ2-7	TRBD2	TGTGCCAGCAGCCTGGAGGGACTAGCGGGGCCTAACGAGCAGTACTTC	CASSLEGLAGPNEQYF
TRBV5-1	once	TRBJ2-2	TRBD1	TGCGCCAGCAGCTTGGAGGGGACAGGGCGAATAACCGGGGAGCTGTTTTTT	CASSLEGTGRITGELFF
TRBV7-8	NA	TRBJ2-1	NA	TGTGCCAGCAGGGGAGGAGGTGAGGTCCCGGGGAATGAGCAGTTCTTC	CASRGGGEVPGNEQFF
TRBV19	NA	TRBJ2-7	NA	TGTGCCAGTAGTGTCAACACAGTGTTCTACGAGCAGTACTTC	CASSVNTVFYEQYF
TRBV4-2	NA	TRBJ2-5	NA	TGTGCCAGCAGCCAGGAGCTACCCCAGGGAACCCAGTACTTC	CASSQELPQGTQYF
TRBV2	NA	TRBJ2-1	TRBD1	TGTGCCAGCACCTCTCAACTAGGACAGGGCAATGAGCAGTTCTTC	CASTSQLGQGNEQFF
TRBV19	NA	TRBJ1-2	TRBD1	TGTGCCAGTAGTTTCGGCAGGGGGAAGAATAACTATGGCTACACCTTC	CASSFGRGKNNYGYTF
TRBV5-1	NA	TRBJ2-5	NA	TGCGCCAGCAGCACCCCCGGGTACCAAGAGACCCAGTACTTC	CASSTPGYQETQYF
TRBV11-2	NA	TRBJ2-5	NA	TGTGCCAGCAGCTTATATTCACAGGGAGGGGTGACCCAGTACTTC	CASSLYSQGGVTQYF
TRBV6-6	NA	TRBJ1-1	NA	TGTGCCAGCACCCCCCGAGCGAACACTGAAGCTTTCTTT	CASTPRANTEAFF
TRBV7-2	NA	TRBJ1-2	NA	TGTGCCAGCAGCTTTGTGCAGGGCCGCACCGGTGGCTACACCTTC	CASSFVQGRTGGYTF
TRBV6-5	NA	TRBJ2-7	TRBD2	TGTGCCAGCAGTTACTCCATCCTAGCGGGGGCCTACGAGCAGTACTTC	CASSYSILAGAYEQYF
TRBV7-9	NA	TRBJ1-6	NA	TGTGCCAGCAGCTTAGATGGGGCAGGACCACCCCTCCACTTT	CASSLDGAGPPLHF
TRBV7-6	NA	TRBJ1-6	TRBD1	TGTGCCAGCAGCTTTAAGCGACAGGGGAATTCACCCCTCCACTTT	CASSFKRQGNSPLHF
TRBV19	NA	TRBJ2-3	NA	TGTGCCAGTAGTATAGGGAGCGGTCTCACAGATACGCAGTATTTT	CASSIGSGLTDTQYF
TRBV7-3	NA	TRBJ1-2	NA	TGTGCCAGCAGCTTAGATGTCGGGTACGGCTACACCTTC	CASSLDVGYGYTF
TRBV5-5	NA	TRBJ2-5	NA	TGTGCCAGCAGCCCAGCGAAAGAGACCCAGTACTTC	CASSPAKETQYF
TRBV2	NA	TRBJ2-7	TRBD1	TGTGCCAGCAGGGGGGACAGGCCCGGCTACGAGCAGTACTTC	CASRGDRPGYEQYF